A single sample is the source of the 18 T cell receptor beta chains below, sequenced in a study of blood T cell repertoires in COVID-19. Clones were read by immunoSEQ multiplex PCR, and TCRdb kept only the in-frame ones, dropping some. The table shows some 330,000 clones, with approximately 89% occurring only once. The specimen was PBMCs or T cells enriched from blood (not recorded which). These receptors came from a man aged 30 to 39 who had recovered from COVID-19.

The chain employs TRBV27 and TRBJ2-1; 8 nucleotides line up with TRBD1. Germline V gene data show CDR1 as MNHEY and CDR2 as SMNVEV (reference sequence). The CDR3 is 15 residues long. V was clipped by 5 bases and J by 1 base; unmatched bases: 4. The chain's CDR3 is CASSNRQGSYNEQFF. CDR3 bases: TGTGCCAGCAGTAATAGACAGGGGTCCTACAATGAGCAGTTCTTC.

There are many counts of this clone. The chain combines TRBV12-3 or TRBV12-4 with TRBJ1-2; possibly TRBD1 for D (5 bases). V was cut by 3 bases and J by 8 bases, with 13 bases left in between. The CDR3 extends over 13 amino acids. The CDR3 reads CASSLGRAEGYTF. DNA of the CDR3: TGTGCCAGCAGTTTGGGCAGGGCTGAGGGCTACACCTTC.

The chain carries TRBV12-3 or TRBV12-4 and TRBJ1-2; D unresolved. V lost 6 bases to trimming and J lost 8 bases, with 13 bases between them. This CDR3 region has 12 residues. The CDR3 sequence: CASSFGVGGYTF. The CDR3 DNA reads TGTGCCAGCAGCTTCGGGGTTGGAGGCTACACCTTC.

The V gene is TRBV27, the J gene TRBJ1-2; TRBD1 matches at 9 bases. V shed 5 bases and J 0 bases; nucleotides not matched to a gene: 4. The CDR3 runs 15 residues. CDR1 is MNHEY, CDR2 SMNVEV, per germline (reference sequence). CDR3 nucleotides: TGTGCCAGCAGTGCGAGACAGGGGGCTAACTATGGCTACACCTTC. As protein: CASSARQGANYGYTF.

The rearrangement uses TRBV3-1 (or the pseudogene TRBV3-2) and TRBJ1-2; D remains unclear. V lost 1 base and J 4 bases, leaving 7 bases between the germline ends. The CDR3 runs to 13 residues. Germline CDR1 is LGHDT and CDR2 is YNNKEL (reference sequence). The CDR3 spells CASSQAGGYGYTF. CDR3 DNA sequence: TGTGCCAGCAGCCAAGCCGGAGGCTATGGCTACACCTTC.

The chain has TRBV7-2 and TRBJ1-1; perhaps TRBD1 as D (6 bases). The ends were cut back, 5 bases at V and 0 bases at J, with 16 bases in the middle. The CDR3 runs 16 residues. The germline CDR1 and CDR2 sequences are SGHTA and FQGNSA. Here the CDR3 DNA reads TGTGCCAGCAGCACCGGACAGAGTCCAATGAACACTGAAGCTTTCTTT. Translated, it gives CASSTGQSPMNTEAFF.

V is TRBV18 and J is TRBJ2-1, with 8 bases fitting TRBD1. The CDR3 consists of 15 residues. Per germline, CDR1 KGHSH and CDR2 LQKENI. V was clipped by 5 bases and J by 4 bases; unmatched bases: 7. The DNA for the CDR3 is TGTGCCAGCTCAGCCGGACAGGGCCTATACAATGAGCAGTTCTTC. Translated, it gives CASSAGQGLYNEQFF.

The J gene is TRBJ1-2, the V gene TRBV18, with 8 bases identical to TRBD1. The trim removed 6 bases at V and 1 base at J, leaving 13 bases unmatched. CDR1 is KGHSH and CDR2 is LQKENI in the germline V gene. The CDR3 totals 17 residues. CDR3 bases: TGTGCCAGCTCCCCTCTCACAGGGACAGGCGTTAACTATGGCTACACCTTC. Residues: CASSPLTGTGVNYGYTF.

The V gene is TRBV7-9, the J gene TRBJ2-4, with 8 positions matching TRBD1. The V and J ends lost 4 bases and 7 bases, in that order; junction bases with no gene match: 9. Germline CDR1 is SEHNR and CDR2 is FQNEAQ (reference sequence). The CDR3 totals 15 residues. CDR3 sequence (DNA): TGTGCCAGCAGCTCAGGGGGCGTAACGAAGAACATTCAGTACTTC. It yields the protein CASSSGGVTKNIQYF.

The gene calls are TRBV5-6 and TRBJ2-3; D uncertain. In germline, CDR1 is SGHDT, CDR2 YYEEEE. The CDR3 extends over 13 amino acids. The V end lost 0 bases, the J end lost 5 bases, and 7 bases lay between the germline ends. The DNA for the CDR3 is TGTGCCAGCAGCTTGGTGGCAGAAGATACGCAGTATTTT. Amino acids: CASSLVAEDTQYF.

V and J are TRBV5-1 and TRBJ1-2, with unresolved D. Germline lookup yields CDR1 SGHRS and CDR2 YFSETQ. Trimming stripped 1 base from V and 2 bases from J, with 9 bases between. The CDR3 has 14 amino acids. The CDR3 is CASSLREPNYGYTF. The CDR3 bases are TGCGCCAGCAGCTTGCGGGAACCGAACTATGGCTACACCTTC.

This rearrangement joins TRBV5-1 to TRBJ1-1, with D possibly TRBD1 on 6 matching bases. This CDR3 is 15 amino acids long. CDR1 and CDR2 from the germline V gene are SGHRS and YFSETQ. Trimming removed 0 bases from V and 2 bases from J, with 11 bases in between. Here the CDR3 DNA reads TGCGCCAGCAGCTTGGGGTACAGGGCTAACACTGAAGCTTTCTTT. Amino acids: CASSLGYRANTEAFF.

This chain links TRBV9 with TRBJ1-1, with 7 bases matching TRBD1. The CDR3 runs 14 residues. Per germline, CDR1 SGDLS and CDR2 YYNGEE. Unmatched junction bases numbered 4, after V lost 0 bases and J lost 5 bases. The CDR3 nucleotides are TGTGCCAGCAGCGTAGCAGGGGGGAGTACTGAAGCTTTCTTT. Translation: CASSVAGGSTEAFF.

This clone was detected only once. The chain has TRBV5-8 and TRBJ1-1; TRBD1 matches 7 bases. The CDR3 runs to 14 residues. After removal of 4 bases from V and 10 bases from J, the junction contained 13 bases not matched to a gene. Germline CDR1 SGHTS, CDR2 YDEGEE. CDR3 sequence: CASSLPKRTGGAFF. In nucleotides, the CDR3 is TGTGCCAGCAGCCTCCCAAAACGGACAGGTGGAGCTTTCTTT. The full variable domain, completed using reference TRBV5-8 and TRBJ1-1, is EAGVTQSPTHLIKTRGQQATLRCSPISGHTSVYWYQQALGLGLQFLLWYDEGEERNRGNFPPRFSGRQFPNYSSELNVNALELEDSALYLCASSLPKRTGGAFFGQGTRLTVV.

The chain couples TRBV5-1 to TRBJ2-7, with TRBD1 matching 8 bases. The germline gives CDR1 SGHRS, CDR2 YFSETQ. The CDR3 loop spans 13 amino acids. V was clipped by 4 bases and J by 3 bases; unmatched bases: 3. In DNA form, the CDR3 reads TGCGCCAGCAGCGCTGGACAGGGCTACGAGCAGTACTTC. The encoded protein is CASSAGQGYEQYF.

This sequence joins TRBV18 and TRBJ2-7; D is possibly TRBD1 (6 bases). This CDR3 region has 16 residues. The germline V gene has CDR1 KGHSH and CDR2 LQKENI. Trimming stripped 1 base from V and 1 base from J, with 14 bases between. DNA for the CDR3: TGTGCCAGCTCACCACGACTCCGGACAGAGTCCTACGAGCAGTACTTC. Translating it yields CASSPRLRTESYEQYF.

DNA of the CDR3: TGTGCCAGCAGCAAACCCCACAGGGCCAATCAGCCCCAGCATTTT. Residues: CASSKPHRANQPQHF. The rearrangement joins TRBV21-1 to TRBJ1-5; the D call TRBD1 from the table was never checked on the DNA. TRBV21-1 is marked as a pseudogene. This CDR3 has 15 amino acids.

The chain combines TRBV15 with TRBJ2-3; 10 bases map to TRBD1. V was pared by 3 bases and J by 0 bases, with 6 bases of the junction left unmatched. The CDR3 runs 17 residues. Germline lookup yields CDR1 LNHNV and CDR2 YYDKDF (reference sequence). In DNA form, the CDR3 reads TGTGCCACCAGCAGGACAGGGGGCCCTACTAGCACAGATACGCAGTATTTT. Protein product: CATSRTGGPTSTDTQYF.